Following are 14 T cell receptor beta chains from one sample sequenced in a study of identical twins. TCRdb re-called the 5' RACE reads through MiXCR, storing one row per CDR3 protein. Among 450,000 or so distinct CDR3 sequences listed, roughly an eighth were seen once. The sample was also reused in another study, on yellow fever vaccine responses in identical twins.

What was sequenced was CD4+ T cells sorted from blood. The receptors originated from a young woman in good health.

The table lists this clonotype with many counts. The chain recombines TRBV2 with TRBJ2-7; the D gene could be TRBD1 or TRBD2 (5 bases each). The V and J ends lost 6 bases and 3 bases respectively, with 15 bases between them. The germline gives CDR1 SNHLY, CDR2 FYNNEI. This CDR3 contains 14 residues. CDR3 bases: TGTGCCAGCAGCGTCAGGGACCCCCTCTACGAGCAGTACTTC. It specifies CASSVRDPLYEQYF.

This chain's CDR3 is CASTPTGVMNTEAFF. For the CDR3, the DNA is TGCGCCAGCACCCCAACAGGGGTCATGAACACTGAAGCTTTCTTT. The V call is TRBV5-1, the J call TRBJ1-1, with 7 bases aligning to TRBD1. The trim removed 6 bases at V and 0 bases at J, leaving 8 bases unmatched. Germline V gene lookup returns CDR1 SGHRS and CDR2 YFSETQ. CDR3 length: 15 amino acids. Supplemented by reference TRBV5-1 and TRBJ1-1, the full variable domain reads KAGVTQTPRYLIKTRGQQVTLSCSPISGHRSVSWYQQTPGQGLQFLFEYFSETQRNKGNFPGRFSGRQFSNSRSEMNVSTLELGDSALYLCASTPTGVMNTEAFFGQGTRLTVV.

This rearrangement joins TRBV30 to TRBJ2-3, with D uncertain. Trimming pared 4 bases from V and 4 bases from J, leaving 6 bases between. Germline V lookup: CDR1 GTSNPN, CDR2 SVGIG (reference sequence). The CDR3 extends over 11 amino acids. This CDR3 reads CAWKEADTQYF. The CDR3 nucleotides are TGTGCCTGGAAAGAGGCAGATACGCAGTATTTT.

This clonotype was counted only a few times. The chain combines TRBV7-2 with TRBJ2-7; TRBD2 matches at 10 bases. Trimming removed 3 bases from V and 3 bases from J; junction bases left unmatched: 2. The germline CDR1 and CDR2 sequences are SGHTA and FQGNSA. The CDR3 has 14 amino acids. CDR3: CASSLGTSVYEQYF. CDR3 DNA sequence: TGTGCCAGCAGCTTGGGGACTAGCGTCTACGAGCAGTACTTC.

This clonotype was found a few times. The chain uses TRBV29-1 and TRBJ2-1; maybe TRBD2 (6 bases). The V gene lost 7 bases and the J gene lost 6 bases, with 16 bases spanning the gap. The CDR3 has 13 residues. Germline V gene lookup returns CDR1 SQVTM and CDR2 ANQGSEA. As DNA, the CDR3 is TGCAGCGCGGGGGATACGAGCCCCAATGAGCAGTTCTTC. Encoded protein: CSAGDTSPNEQFF.

The rearrangement links TRBV19 to TRBJ2-4; D perhaps matches TRBD1 (6 bases). Germline CDR1 is LNHDA and CDR2 is SQIVND (reference sequence). Trimming shortened V by 5 bases and J by 2 bases, and 10 bases separated the two germline ends. This CDR3 has 14 amino acids. The CDR3 DNA is TGTGCCAGTAGTTCACAGGGTTCCAAAAACATTCAGTACTTC. It yields the protein CASSSQGSKNIQYF.

V gene TRBV7-9 combines with J gene TRBJ2-5, with TRBD1 identical over 8 bases. Looked up from germline, CDR1 is SEHNR and CDR2 is FQNEAQ (reference sequence). Unmatched junction bases numbered 14, after V lost 5 bases and J lost 3 bases. This CDR3 contains 17 residues. CDR3 DNA: TGTGCCAGCAGCCCGTCTTATGACAGGGGATACGAAGAGACCCAGTACTTC. Protein sequence: CASSPSYDRGYEETQYF.

This clonotype was detected ten times or more. This chain joins TRBV12-3 or TRBV12-4 and TRBJ1-4, with D tentatively TRBD1 (5 bases). The CDR3 is 15 residues long. The germline V and J ends were trimmed by 4 bases and 5 bases, with 14 bases remaining between them. CDR3 sequence: CASSSTRGANEKLFF. The CDR3 nucleotides are TGTGCCAGCAGTTCAACAAGAGGGGCGAATGAAAAACTGTTTTTT.

This clonotype has more than one count but fewer than ten. The rearrangement links TRBV3-1 to TRBJ2-7, with a weak D call TRBD2 (5 bases). CDR1 is LGHDT and CDR2 is YNNKEL in the germline V gene (reference sequence). Trimming pared 1 base from V and 6 bases from J, leaving 13 bases between. This CDR3 has 14 residues. CDR3 in amino acids: CASSQVGRRGEQYF. DNA for the CDR3: TGTGCCAGCAGCCAAGTTGGACGTCGGGGCGAGCAGTACTTC.

This clonotype has ten or more counts. The chain couples TRBV5-1 to TRBJ2-2; possibly TRBD2 for D (5 bases). Trimming left V 6 bases short and J 2 bases short, with 17 bases between. The length of the CDR3 is 16 residues. Germline V lookup: CDR1 SGHRS, CDR2 YFSETQ. This chain's CDR3 is CASTPGDRDNTGELFF. CDR3 DNA sequence: TGCGCCAGCACCCCGGGCGACCGGGATAACACCGGGGAGCTGTTTTTT.

This chain joins TRBV7-2 and TRBJ2-3, with 10 bases matching TRBD2. V shed 3 bases, J shed 6 bases, and the junction held 9 bases outside the gene matches. Germline-derived CDR1 and CDR2 are SGHTA and FQGNSA. This CDR3 contains 16 residues. Here the CDR3 reads CASSFIAGGLFDTQYF. CDR3 bases: TGTGCCAGCAGCTTTATAGCGGGGGGCCTTTTTGATACGCAGTATTTT.

This clonotype was picked up a small number of times. The chain links TRBV6-1 to TRBJ1-1; D remains ambiguous. Per germline, CDR1 MNHNS and CDR2 SASEGT. V gave up 6 bases and J gave up 1 base, with 9 bases separating them. This CDR3 is built from 13 residues. In nucleotides, the CDR3 is TGTGCCAGCAGCCGTAACACGAACACTGAAGCTTTCTTT. The encoded protein is CASSRNTNTEAFF.

This clonotype was seen a few times. V and J are TRBV2 and TRBJ1-2; a weak D match, TRBD1 (6 bases). V dropped 1 base and J dropped 1 base, with 16 bases sitting between them. This CDR3 has 17 residues. CDR1 and CDR2 from the germline V gene are SNHLY and FYNNEI. CDR3 in DNA: TGTGCCAGCAGTGAAGTGGGGGGGCCTTCACTTAACTATGGCTACACCTTC. Translated: CASSEVGGPSLNYGYTF.

This clonotype has a handful of counts. The rearrangement uses TRBV20-1 and TRBJ2-7; TRBD2 might be the D (6 bases). This CDR3 contains 13 residues. The germline CDR1 and CDR2 sequences are DFQATT and SNEGSKA (reference sequence). V dropped 3 bases and J dropped 11 bases, with 20 bases sitting between them. The CDR3 protein is CSASASGTDREYF. CDR3 coding DNA: TGCAGTGCTAGCGCCTCCGGGACTGATCGAGAGTACTTC.